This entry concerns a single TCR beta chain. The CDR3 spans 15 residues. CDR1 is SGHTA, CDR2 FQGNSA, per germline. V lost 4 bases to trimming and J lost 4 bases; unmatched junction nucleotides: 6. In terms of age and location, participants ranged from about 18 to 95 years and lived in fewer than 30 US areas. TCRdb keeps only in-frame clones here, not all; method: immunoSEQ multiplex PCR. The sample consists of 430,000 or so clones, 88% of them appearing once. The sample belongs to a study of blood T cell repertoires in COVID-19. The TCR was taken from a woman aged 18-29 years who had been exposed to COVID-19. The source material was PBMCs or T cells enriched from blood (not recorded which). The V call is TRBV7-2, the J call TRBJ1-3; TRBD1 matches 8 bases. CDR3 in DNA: TGTGCCAGCAGCTATGGACAGGGACTCGGAAACACCATATATTTT. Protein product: CASSYGQGLGNTIYF. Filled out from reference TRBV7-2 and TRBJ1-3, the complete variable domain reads GAGVSQSPSNKVTEKGKDVELRCDPISGHTALYWYRQSLGQGLEFLIYFQGNSAPDKSGLPSDRFSAERTGGSVSTLTIQRTQQEDSAVYLCASSYGQGLGNTIYFGEGSWLTVV.